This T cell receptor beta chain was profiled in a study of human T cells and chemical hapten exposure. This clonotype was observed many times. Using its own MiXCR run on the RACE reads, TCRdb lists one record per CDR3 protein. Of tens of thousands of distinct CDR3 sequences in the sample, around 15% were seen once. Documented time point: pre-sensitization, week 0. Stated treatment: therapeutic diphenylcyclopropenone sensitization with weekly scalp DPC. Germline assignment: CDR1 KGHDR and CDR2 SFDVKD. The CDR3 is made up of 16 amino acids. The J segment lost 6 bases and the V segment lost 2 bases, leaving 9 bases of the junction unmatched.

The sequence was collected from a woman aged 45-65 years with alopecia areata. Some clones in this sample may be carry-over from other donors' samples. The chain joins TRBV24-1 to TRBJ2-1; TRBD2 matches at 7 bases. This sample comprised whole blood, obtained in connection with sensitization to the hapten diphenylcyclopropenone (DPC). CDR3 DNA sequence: TGTGCCACCAGTGATTCCACTAGCGAAGGGTTCAATGAGCAGTTCTTC. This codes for CATSDSTSEGFNEQFF.